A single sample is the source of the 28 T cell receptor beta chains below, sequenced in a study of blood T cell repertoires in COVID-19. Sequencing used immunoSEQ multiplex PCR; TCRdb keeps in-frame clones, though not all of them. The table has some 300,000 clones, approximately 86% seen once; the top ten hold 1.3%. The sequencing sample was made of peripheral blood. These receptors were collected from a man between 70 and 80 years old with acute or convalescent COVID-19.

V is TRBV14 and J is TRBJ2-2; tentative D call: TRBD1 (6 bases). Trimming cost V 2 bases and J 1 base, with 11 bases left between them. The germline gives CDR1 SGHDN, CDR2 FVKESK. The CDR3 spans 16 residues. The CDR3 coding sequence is TGTGCCAGCAGCCAATTCGCGGACAGGAACACCGGGGAGCTGTTTTTT. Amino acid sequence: CASSQFADRNTGELFF.

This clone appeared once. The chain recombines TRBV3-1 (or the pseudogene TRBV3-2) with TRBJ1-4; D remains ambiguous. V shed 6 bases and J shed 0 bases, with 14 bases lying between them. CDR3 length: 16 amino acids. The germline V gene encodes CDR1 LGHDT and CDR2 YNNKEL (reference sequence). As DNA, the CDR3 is TGTGCCAGCAGGCACCAGTTCAGCGCAACTAATGAAAAACTGTTTTTT. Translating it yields CASRHQFSATNEKLFF.

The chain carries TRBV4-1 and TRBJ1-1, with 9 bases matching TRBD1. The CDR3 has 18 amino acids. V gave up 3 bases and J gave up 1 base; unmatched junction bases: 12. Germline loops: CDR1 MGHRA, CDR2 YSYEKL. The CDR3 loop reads CASSQDRGTGGRNTEAFF. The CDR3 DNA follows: TGCGCCAGCAGCCAGGACCGAGGAACAGGGGGCAGGAACACTGAAGCTTTCTTT.

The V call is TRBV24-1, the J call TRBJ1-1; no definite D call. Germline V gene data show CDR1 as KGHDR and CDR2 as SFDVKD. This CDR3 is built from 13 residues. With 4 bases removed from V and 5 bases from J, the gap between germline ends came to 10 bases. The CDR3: CATSDPGRTEAFF. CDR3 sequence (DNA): TGTGCCACCAGTGACCCGGGAAGGACTGAAGCTTTCTTT.

The CDR3 DNA reads as TGCGCCAGCAGCGTCCGACAGGGGCCCTACGAGCAGTACTTC. This translates into CASSVRQGPYEQYF. The chain couples TRBV4-3 to TRBJ2-7, with 8 bases lining up with TRBD1. CDR1 and CDR2 (germline): LGHNA, YSLEER. J lost 2 bases, V lost 5 bases, and 5 bases had no gene match. The CDR3 totals 14 residues.

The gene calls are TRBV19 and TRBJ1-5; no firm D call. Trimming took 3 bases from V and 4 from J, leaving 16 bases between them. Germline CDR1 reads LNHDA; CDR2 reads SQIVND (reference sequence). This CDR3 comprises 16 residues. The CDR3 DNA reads TGTGCCAGTAGTATTTGGCCGACTACTAATAATCAGCCCCAGCATTTT. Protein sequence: CASSIWPTTNNQPQHF.

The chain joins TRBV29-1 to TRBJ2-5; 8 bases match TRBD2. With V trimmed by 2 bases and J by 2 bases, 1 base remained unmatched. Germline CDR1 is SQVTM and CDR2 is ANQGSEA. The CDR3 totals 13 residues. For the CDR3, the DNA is TGCAGCGTTGAAACTAGCGGACAAGAGACCCAGTACTTC. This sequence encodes CSVETSGQETQYF. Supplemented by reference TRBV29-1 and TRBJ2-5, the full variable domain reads SAVISQKPSRDICQRGTSLTIQCQVDSQVTMMFWYRQQPGQSLTLIATANQGSEATYESGFVIDKFPISRPNLTFSTLTVSNMSPEDSSIYLCSVETSGQETQYFGPGTRLLVL.

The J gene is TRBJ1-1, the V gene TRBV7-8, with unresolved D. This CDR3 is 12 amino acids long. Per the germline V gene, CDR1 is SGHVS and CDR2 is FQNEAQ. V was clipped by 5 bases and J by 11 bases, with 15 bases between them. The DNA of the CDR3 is TGTGCCAGCAGCACAACGGGGTGGGTGGCTTTCTTT. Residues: CASSTTGWVAFF.

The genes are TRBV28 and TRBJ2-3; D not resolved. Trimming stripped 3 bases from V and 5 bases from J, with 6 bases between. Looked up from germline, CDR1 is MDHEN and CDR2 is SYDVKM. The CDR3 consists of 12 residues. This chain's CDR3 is CASSLIRDTQYF. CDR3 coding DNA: TGTGCCAGCAGTTTGATCAGAGATACGCAGTATTTT.

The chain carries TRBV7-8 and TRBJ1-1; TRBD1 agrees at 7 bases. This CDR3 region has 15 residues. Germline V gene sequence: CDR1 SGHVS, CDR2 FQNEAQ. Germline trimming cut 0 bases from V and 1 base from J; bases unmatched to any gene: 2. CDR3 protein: CASSLATGANTEAFF. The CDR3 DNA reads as TGTGCCAGCAGCTTAGCCACAGGGGCGAACACTGAAGCTTTCTTT. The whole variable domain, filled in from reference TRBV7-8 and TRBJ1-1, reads GAGVSQSPRYKVAKRGQDVALRCDPISGHVSLFWYQQALGQGPEFLTYFQNEAQLDKSGLPSDRFFAERPEGSVSTLKIQRTQQEDSAVYLCASSLATGANTEAFFGQGTRLTVV.

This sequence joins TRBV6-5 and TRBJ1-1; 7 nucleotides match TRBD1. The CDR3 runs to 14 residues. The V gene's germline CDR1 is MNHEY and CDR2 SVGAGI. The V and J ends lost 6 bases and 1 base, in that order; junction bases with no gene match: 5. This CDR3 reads CASRRGQGNTEAFF. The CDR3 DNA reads TGTGCCAGCAGAAGGGGGCAGGGGAACACTGAAGCTTTCTTT.

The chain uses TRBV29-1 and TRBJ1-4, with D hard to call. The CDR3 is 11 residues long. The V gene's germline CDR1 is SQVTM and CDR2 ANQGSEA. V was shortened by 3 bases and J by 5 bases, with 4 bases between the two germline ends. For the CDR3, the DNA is TGCAGCGTTGACTCCAATGAAAAACTGTTTTTT. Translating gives CSVDSNEKLFF. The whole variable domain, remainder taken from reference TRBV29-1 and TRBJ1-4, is SAVISQKPSRDICQRGTSLTIQCQVDSQVTMMFWYRQQPGQSLTLIATANQGSEATYESGFVIDKFPISRPNLTFSTLTVSNMSPEDSSIYLCSVDSNEKLFFGSGTQLSVL.

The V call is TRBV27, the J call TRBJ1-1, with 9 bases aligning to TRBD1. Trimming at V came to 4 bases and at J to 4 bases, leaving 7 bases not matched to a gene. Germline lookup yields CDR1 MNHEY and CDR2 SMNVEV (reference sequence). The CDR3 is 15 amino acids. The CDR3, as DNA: TGTGCCAGCAGTTCCCGATTGACAGGGGGCACTGAAGCTTTCTTT. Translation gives CASSSRLTGGTEAFF.

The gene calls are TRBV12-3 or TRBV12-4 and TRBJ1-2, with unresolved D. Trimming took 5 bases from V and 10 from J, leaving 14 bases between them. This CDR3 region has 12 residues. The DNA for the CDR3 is TGTGCCAGCAGTCCCCAGAACACATACTACACCTTC. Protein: CASSPQNTYYTF.

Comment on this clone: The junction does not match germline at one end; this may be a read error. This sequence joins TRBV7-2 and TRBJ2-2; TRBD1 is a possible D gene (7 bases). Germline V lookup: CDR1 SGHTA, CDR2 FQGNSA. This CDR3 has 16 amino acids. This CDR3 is CASRLGGTVNTGELFF. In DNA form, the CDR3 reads TGTGCCAGCAGATTAGGGGGGACAGTTAACACCGGGGAGCTGTTTTTT.

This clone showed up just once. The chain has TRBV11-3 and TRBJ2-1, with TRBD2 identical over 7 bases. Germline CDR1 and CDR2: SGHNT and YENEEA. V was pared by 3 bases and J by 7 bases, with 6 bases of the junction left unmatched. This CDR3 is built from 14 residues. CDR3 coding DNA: TGTGCCAGCAGCTTGGGGGGGGGTTTGAATGAGCAGTTCTTC. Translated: CASSLGGGLNEQFF.

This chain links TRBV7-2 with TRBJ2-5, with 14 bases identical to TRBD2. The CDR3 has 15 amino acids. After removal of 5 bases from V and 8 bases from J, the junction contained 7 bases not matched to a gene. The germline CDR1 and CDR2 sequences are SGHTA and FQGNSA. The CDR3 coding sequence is TGTGCCAGCAGCGTAACCGGGACTAGCGGGGGAACCCAGTACTTC. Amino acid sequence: CASSVTGTSGGTQYF.

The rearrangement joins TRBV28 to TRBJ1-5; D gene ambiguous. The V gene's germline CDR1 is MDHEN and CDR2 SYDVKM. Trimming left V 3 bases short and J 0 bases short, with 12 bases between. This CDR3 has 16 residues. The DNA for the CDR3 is TGTGCCAGCAGTTTTTCCGGTCTGGTTAGCAATCAGCCCCAGCATTTT. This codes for CASSFSGLVSNQPQHF.

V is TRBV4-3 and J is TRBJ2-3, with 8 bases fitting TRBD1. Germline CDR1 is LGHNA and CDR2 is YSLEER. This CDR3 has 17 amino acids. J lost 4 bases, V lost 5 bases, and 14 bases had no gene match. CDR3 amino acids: CASSYYPSGGAADTQYF. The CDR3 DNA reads TGCGCCAGCAGCTACTACCCCTCAGGGGGCGCCGCAGATACGCAGTATTTT.

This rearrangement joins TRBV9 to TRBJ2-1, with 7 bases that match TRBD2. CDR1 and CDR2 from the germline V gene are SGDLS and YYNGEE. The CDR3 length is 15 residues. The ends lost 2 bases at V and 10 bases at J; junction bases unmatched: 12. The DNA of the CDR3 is TGTGCCAGCAGCGTTGAGCGGGACCGGCGGGCAGAGCAGTTCTTC. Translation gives CASSVERDRRAEQFF.

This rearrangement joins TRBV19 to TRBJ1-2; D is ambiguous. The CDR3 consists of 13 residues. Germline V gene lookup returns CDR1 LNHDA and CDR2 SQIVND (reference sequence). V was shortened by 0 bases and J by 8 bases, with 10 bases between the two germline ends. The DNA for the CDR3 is TGTGCCAGTAGTATAGAAACGGGTCGGGGCTACACCTTC. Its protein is CASSIETGRGYTF.

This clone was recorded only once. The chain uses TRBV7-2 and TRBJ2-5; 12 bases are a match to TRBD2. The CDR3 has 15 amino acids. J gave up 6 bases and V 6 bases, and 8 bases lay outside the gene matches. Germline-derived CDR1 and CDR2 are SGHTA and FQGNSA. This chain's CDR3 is CASSPTSGSRKTQYF. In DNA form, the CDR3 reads TGTGCCAGCAGTCCGACTAGCGGGAGCCGAAAGACCCAGTACTTC.

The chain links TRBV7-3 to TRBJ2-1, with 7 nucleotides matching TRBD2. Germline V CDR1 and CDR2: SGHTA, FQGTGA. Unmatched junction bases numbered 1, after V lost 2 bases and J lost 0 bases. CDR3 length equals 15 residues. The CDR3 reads CASSLWGGSYNEQFF. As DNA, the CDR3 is TGTGCCAGCAGCTTATGGGGGGGCTCCTACAATGAGCAGTTCTTC.

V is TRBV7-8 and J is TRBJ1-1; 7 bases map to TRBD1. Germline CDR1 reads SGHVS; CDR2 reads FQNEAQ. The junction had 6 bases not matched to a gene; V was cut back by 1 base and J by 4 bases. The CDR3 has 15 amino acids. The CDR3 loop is CASSLVLGGITEAFF. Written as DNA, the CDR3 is TGTGCCAGCAGCTTAGTGTTAGGGGGCATCACTGAAGCTTTCTTT. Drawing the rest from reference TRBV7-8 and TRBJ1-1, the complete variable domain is GAGVSQSPRYKVAKRGQDVALRCDPISGHVSLFWYQQALGQGPEFLTYFQNEAQLDKSGLPSDRFFAERPEGSVSTLKIQRTQQEDSAVYLCASSLVLGGITEAFFGQGTRLTVV.

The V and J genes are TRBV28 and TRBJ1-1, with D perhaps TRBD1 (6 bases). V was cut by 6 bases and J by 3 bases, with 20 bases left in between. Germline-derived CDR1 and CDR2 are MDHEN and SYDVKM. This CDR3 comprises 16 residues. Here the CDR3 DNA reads TGTGCCAGCAGCCCTCGGGGGGGCAATCTGGACACTGAAGCTTTCTTT. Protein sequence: CASSPRGGNLDTEAFF.

The CDR3 nucleotides are TGCGCCAGCAGCCGAAGCGGGGGCCAGGCCGGGGAGCTGTTTTTT. As protein: CASSRSGGQAGELFF. The V gene is TRBV10-2, the J gene TRBJ2-2; 8 bases are a match to TRBD2. With 6 bases clipped from V and 6 bases from J, the junction kept 9 bases outside the gene matches. The CDR3 totals 15 residues. Germline assignment: CDR1 WSHSY and CDR2 SAAADI.

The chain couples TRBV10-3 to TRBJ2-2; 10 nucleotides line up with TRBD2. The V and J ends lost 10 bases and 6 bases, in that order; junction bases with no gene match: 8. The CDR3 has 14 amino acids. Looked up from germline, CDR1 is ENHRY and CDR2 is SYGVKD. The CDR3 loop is CATWTSGISGELFF. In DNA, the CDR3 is TGTGCCACCTGGACTAGCGGAATATCCGGGGAGCTGTTTTTT.

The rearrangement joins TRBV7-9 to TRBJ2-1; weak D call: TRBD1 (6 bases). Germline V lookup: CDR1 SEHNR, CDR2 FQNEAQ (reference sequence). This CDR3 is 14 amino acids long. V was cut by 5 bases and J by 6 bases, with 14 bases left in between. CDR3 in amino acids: CASSNAAGVNEQFF. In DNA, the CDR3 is TGTGCCAGCAGCAACGCGGCAGGGGTCAATGAGCAGTTCTTC.